This TCR beta chain was retrieved from a study of response to subunit inactivated influenza vaccine (dated by TCRdb to about 2018). Study-level background: To follow how T cells responded to a trivalent subunit inactivated influenza vaccine, the researchers relied on deep quantitative profiling of the T cell receptor repertoire.

Libraries were constructed by RT-PCR. The listed sequencing device is Illumina HiSeq 2500. Using fastp at Q25 and MiXCR, TCRdb reprocessed the public reads and kept productive beta chains. Under each unique CDR3 protein, matching rows form one entry showing the most common genes and DNA. For this sample there are fewer than 800,000 distinct CDR3 sequences; around a sixth appear just once. About 9.9% of the sample is in the top ten clones. A few counts support this clonotype. Its antigen is not yet known. Base qualities are not recorded, but no much larger clone differs from it by a single base. Study-wide conclusions, independent of this receptor: According to the authors, only a limited number of new T cells may be recruited by each seasonal influenza vaccination.

Sequences MNHEY (CDR1) and SMNVEV (CDR2) are obtained from the germline V gene (reference sequence). The cysteine opens and the phenylalanine closes a CDR3 of 15 amino acids. Just the 45-base CDR3 DNA is kept, in frame starting at base 1. The germline V and J ends show losses of 5 bases and 5 bases respectively, and no gene match explains 9 bases of the junction. The receptor was isolated from a man aged 50 or older who received an inactivated influenza vaccine. Donor details come from another sample of the same person, matched by shared clones. This specimen was PBMCs from blood, taken 11 to 12 days after vaccination. The V gene is TRBV27 and the J gene is TRBJ1-1; the central 9 bases match TRBD1. The DNA sequence is given as TGTGCCAGCAGTCAATACAGGGGGCGTCAGACTGAAGCTTTCTTT. Translated, this is CASSQYRGRQTEAFF.